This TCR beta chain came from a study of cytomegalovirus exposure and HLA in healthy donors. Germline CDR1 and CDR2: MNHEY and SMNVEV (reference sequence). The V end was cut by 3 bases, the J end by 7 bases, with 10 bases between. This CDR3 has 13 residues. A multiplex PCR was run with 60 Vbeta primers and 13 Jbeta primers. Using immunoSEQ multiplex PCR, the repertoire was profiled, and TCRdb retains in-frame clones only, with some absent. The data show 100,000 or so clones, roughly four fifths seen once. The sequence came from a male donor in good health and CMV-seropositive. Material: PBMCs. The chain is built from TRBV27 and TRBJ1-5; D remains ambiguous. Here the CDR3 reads CASSLGGGQPQHF. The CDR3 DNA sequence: TGTGCCAGCAGTTTGGGTGGCGGGCAGCCCCAGCATTTT.